This T cell receptor (beta chain) was captured by sequencing in a study of blood T cell repertoires in COVID-19. For the study at large: Specimens from acute and convalescent COVID-19 originated in the United States, Italy and Spain. In each case, the material was cDNA or gDNA derived from T cells, B-cell-depleted T cells, or PBMCs.

In the original analysis: For nucleated cells, counts were estimated from reference gene primer amplification. Some clones are missing from TCRdb's copy, which holds only in-frame ones; the method was immunoSEQ multiplex PCR. V, J and clone size derive from that table, while D and trimming were established from the DNA sequence. The top ten hold roughly an eighth of the sample, which has roughly 60,000 clones, over 75% seen once. V was shortened by 2 bases and J by 6 bases, with 11 bases between the two germline ends. The length of the CDR3 is 14 residues. CDR1 is MNHNS, CDR2 SASEGT, per germline. Sequencing was performed on peripheral blood. The receptor comes from a human donor in a cohort sampled during active COVID-19. V is TRBV6-1 and J is TRBJ1-5, with D perhaps TRBD1 (6 bases). In nucleotides, the CDR3 is TGTGCCAGCAGTGAAAGGCAGGGGATTCAGCCCCAGCATTTT. Translated: CASSERQGIQPQHF.